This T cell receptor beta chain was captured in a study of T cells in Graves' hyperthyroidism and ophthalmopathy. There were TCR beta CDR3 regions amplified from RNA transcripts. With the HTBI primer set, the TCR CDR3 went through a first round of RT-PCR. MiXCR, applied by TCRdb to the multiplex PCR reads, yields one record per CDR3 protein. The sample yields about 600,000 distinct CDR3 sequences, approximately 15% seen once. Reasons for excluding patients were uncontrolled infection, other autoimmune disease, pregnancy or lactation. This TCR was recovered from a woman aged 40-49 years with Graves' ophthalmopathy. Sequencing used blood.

The CDR3 spells CASSYGGAAYGYTF. CDR3 nucleotide sequence: TGTGCCAGCAGCTACGGCGGGGCCGCCTATGGCTACACCTTC. V usage is TRBV7-2 and J usage is TRBJ1-2, with TRBD1 as a possible D gene (5 bases). The CDR3 sequence is 14 residues long. Per germline, CDR1 SGHTA and CDR2 FQGNSA. Trimming took off 4 bases at V and 4 bases at J, with 13 bases between the two ends.